This T cell receptor beta chain is drawn from a study of CD8+CD57+ T cells in acquired aplastic anemia (dated by TCRdb to 2017 to 2018). Broadly, across the study: On average, sorted CD4+ and CD8+ cells yielded 3.2 ug of extracted DNA, with a range of about 0.19 to 30 ug. Mean read counts for healthy donor samples were 8.5 million to 10.8 million for CD4+ cells and 11.0 million for CD8+ cells.

In the study, sorted CD4+ and CD8+ blood T cells from patients with severe aplastic anemia and from healthy subjects underwent deep sequencing of TCR repertoires. Ficoll-Paque density gradient centrifugation was used to isolate peripheral blood mononuclear cells. CD4+ and CD8+ T cells were sorted by FACS or magnetic beads before DNA extraction. Here is what the overall study found, with its caveats: No significant difference in CD8+ Simpson's diversity was found between patients and healthy controls (P=0.060). Twenty-nine CD8+ CDR3 sequences were shared between patients and controls but appeared highly expressed in patients and within their immunodominant clones.

The germline V gene (reference sequence) specifies DFQATT as CDR1 and SNEGSKA as CDR2. The cysteine opens and the phenylalanine closes a CDR3 of 12 amino acids. Just CDR3 DNA is preserved here, 36 bases in frame from base 1. V and J are trimmed by 8 bases and 3 bases, and the gene matches miss 4 bases of the junction. On this clonotype: The target of this receptor is not known. Base qualities are not recorded, but no much larger clone differs from it by a single base.

Genomic DNA was used as template for profiling of TCR beta VDJ combinations and CDR3 sequences. An Illumina HiSeq 2000 was the platform used for TCR repertoire sequencing. The authors processed their data as follows. TRBV/TRBJ rearrangement plots, CDR3 size and DJ length profiles, and Simpson's diversity index were used to evaluate the repertoires. Whichever DNA sequence was most abundant in the deep sequencing data was defined as the immunodominant clone. CDR3 amino acid sequences were screened for sharing across subjects and compared with published repertoires and the VDJdb database. TCRdb took the public reads, trimmed them with fastp at Q25, ran MiXCR for clone calling and kept in-frame beta chains. Every distinct CDR3 protein forms one entry, paired with its most common genes and DNA. The V and J calls were determined by TCRdb, not by the authors. Counted in this sample were about 160,000 distinct CDR3 sequences; around 40% of them appeared once. The ten largest clones add up to approximately 1% of the sample.

The receptor's source is a human donor in good health. Rearrangement joined TRBV20-1 to TRBJ2-5, with TRBD1 matching 9 junction bases. Material: sorted CD4+, CD8+, or CD8+CD57+ T cells (not recorded which) from PBMCs. In nucleotides, the sequence is TGCAGTCTGACAGGGGGAAAAGAGACCCAGTACTTC. It translates to CSLTGGKETQYF.